These 10 T cell receptor beta chains were all obtained from the same sample, sequenced in a study of T-cell memory formation after mild COVID-19. TCRdb ran MiXCR on the 5' RACE reads and lists one entry per CDR3 protein. The sample holds around 300,000 distinct CDR3 sequences; around an eighth are singletons and the top ten take around a fifth. Sequencing used PBMCs or a T cell subset sorted from them (not recorded which). The receptors come from a man younger than 30 who had mild COVID-19 (a few samples of this study predate the infection). Cell type and time point are not known.

This clonotype was seen a handful of times. Written as DNA, the CDR3 is TGTGCCAGCAGTTACGACCGATTGACCTACGAGCAGTACTTC. Residues: CASSYDRLTYEQYF. This chain links TRBV12-3 or TRBV12-4 with TRBJ2-7; D is undetermined. The CDR3 runs to 14 residues. V shed 4 bases and J shed 2 bases, with 12 bases lying between them.

The rearrangement uses TRBV11-1 and TRBJ2-5; 8 nucleotides align to TRBD1. J was trimmed by 5 bases and V by 5 bases; bases with no gene match: 7. Germline-derived CDR1 and CDR2 are SGHAT and FQDESV (reference sequence). The CDR3 loop spans 14 amino acids. The CDR3 nucleotides are TGTGCCAGCAGCCCTCGACAGGGGCGGGAGACCCAGTACTTC. Translation: CASSPRQGRETQYF.

The V call is TRBV12-3 or TRBV12-4, the J call TRBJ1-1; TRBD1 aligns across 7 bases. CDR3 size: 18 residues. With 2 bases clipped from V and 1 base from J, the junction kept 13 bases outside the gene matches. In nucleotides, the CDR3 is TGTGCCAGCAGTTTATACCGTAGGGGGCTAAGGCCGAACACTGAAGCTTTCTTT. Residues: CASSLYRRGLRPNTEAFF.

The rearrangement uses TRBV11-3 and TRBJ2-3; D is unresolved. With 0 bases removed from V and 7 bases from J, the gap between germline ends came to 5 bases. The CDR3 contains 12 residues. Germline V gene sequence: CDR1 SGHNT, CDR2 YENEEA. CDR3 sequence reads: CASSLDTHTQYF. The DNA for the CDR3 is TGTGCCAGCAGCTTAGATACACATACGCAGTATTTT.

The rearrangement uses TRBV4-1 and TRBJ1-5, with D possibly being TRBD1 (5 bases). Germline CDR1 and CDR2: MGHRA and YSYEKL. Trimming took 3 bases from V and 2 from J, leaving 20 bases between them. The CDR3 is 18 residues long. CDR3 loop: CASSQRSGLHLGNQPQHF. The CDR3 DNA is TGCGCCAGCAGCCAGAGGTCGGGACTCCACTTGGGCAATCAGCCCCAGCATTTT.

By its share, this clonotype is large. The rearrangement uses TRBV5-1 and TRBJ2-2; D is unresolved. Germline CDR1 and CDR2: SGHRS and YFSETQ. V shed 4 bases and J shed 1 base, with 8 bases lying between them. The CDR3 totals 14 residues. Here the CDR3 reads CASSPGMNTGELFF. Written as DNA, the CDR3 is TGCGCCAGCAGCCCAGGAATGAACACCGGGGAGCTGTTTTTT.

The table lists this clonotype with many counts. For the CDR3, the DNA is TGCAGTACTACCCCAGGGGGGTACGAGCAGTACTTC. It codes for CSTTPGGYEQYF. The chain joins TRBV20-1 to TRBJ2-7; possibly TRBD1 for D (7 bases). V gave up 8 bases and J gave up 4 bases, with 15 bases separating them. Germline V CDR1 and CDR2: DFQATT, SNEGSKA (reference sequence). The CDR3 spans 12 residues.

This clonotype was recorded a few times. The V call is TRBV6-6, the J call TRBJ2-5; D is undetermined. This CDR3 has 15 amino acids. Trimming removed 2 bases at V and 0 bases at J, with 10 bases between. Germline V gene sequence: CDR1 MNHNY, CDR2 SVGAGI (reference sequence). The CDR3 DNA is TGTGCCAGCAGTTACCCCCCACCGTACCAAGAGACCCAGTACTTC. It translates to CASSYPPPYQETQYF.

This clonotype has only a few counts. V is TRBV7-6 and J is TRBJ1-5; tentative D call: TRBD1 (6 bases). Trimming removed 0 bases at V and 0 bases at J, with 15 bases between. The CDR3 runs 18 residues. Germline values: CDR1 SGHVS, CDR2 FNYEAQ. The CDR3: CASSLAAGDPSSNQPQHF. CDR3 DNA sequence: TGTGCCAGCAGCTTAGCGGCAGGGGACCCTTCTAGCAATCAGCCCCAGCATTTT.

The table lists this clonotype with a few counts. J is TRBJ1-2 and V is TRBV12-3 or TRBV12-4, with D uncertain. Trimming pared 5 bases from V and 4 bases from J, leaving 11 bases between. CDR3 size: 13 residues. This CDR3 reads CASSVERVYGYTF. CDR3 bases: TGTGCCAGCAGTGTGGAGAGGGTCTATGGCTACACCTTC.